This T cell receptor beta chain derives from a study of T cells in Graves' hyperthyroidism and ophthalmopathy (dated by TCRdb to the late 2010s). Some background on the complete study: Peripheral blood was collected at initial diagnosis, before any treatment. The paper reports TCR Vbeta CDR3 sequencing of roughly 140 peripheral blood samples: around 45 ophthalmopathy, fewer than 80 hyperthyroidism and 17 progressor patients. To identify distinguishing TCR V-J signatures, a discovery cohort of about 100 patients was used, comprising 43 with Graves' ophthalmopathy and some 60 with stable Graves' hyperthyroidism. Prospective prediction of ophthalmopathy was tested in an independent validation cohort of 18 to 20 hyperthyroidism patients and some 17 patients who later progressed to ophthalmopathy. Following sampling, methimazole starting at 30 mg daily was given to hyperthyroidism patients, and high-dose intravenous methylprednisolone was given to ophthalmopathy patients. In over five Graves' hyperthyroidism patients, the study also compared T-cell repertoires from thyroid tissue with T-cell repertoires from blood. For training and testing, the 95 to 100 patients in the discovery cohort were randomly divided in a 7:3 ratio. The study at large found these results: In cross-validation, a model built on a 13 V-J signature told ophthalmopathy apart from stable hyperthyroidism with approximately 90% sensitivity and roughly 81% specificity, and in testing the same model reached 80%/75%. Sample size was not statistically predetermined, and investigators were not blinded to group allocation. Most expanded thyroid clonotypes (frequency above 0.001) were also detected in blood, a finding suggesting that blood repertoires may reflect thyroid immune responses. In validation, progression to ophthalmopathy was predicted by the model with roughly 71% sensitivity and 72% to 85% specificity, a median of approximately 6.5 months before onset.

This clonotype was seen many times. Its antigen remains undetermined. No base quality values were provided; no much bigger clone lies one nucleotide off. TCR beta CDR3 regions were amplified from RNA transcripts. For the first round of RT-PCR on the TCR CDR3, the HTBI primer set was used together with the Qiagen OneStep RT-PCR kit. The libraries were constructed in a second round of multiplex PCR and then size-selected and purified. Libraries were sequenced paired-end with 100 bp reads on an Illumina HiSeq2000. The authors' pipeline ran thus. SOAPnuke was used to process the raw data, throwing out any read that contained adapters or uncalled bases, had a mean Phred below 15, or lacked an exact constant-primer or identifier match. High-quality paired reads were merged using COPE v1.2.5, and each unique nucleotide sequence was defined as a clonotype. MiTCR v1.1 was used to align the clonotypes against IMGT TRBV, TRBD and TRBJ reference segments. Analysis was restricted to V-J combinations with a frequency above 0.0001, which covered 98% to 99.2% of repertoires. The TCS score was defined as the ratio of F50 (clonal expansion) to E x V (chaos), calculated using BLOSUM62-based TCRdist between CDR3 peptides within each V-J. Welch's t-statistics and random forest reduced 450 to 600 V-J features to 13, which were used in a naive Bayes classifier (R e1071). TCRdb trimmed public reads at Q25 via fastp, called clones via MiXCR and kept in-frame beta chains. Rows with a matching CDR3 protein are joined into one entry that keeps the most common DNA and genes. For this entry, the V and J calls and clone size follow TCRdb and not the study's own pipeline. Across this sample there are around 350,000 distinct CDR3 sequences, with about a fifth seen only once. The top ten clones comprise 3% to 4.5% of the sample.

For CDR1 and CDR2, the germline V gene lists SGHRS and YFSETQ. The CDR3, from cysteine to phenylalanine, totals 12 residues. Here the CDR3 DNA is all that survives: 36 bases in frame from base 1. The junction carries 7 bases between V and J, which are trimmed by 1 base and 5 bases respectively. Stable Graves' hyperthyroidism was defined as no progression to ophthalmopathy during 18 months of follow-up. Hyperthyroidism patients were newly diagnosed, with disease duration under 2 months, and aged 18 to 65 years. Patients with uncontrolled infections, other autoimmune diseases, pregnancy or lactation were excluded. Diagnoses were established on the basis of clinical symptoms, serum thyroxine and TRAb, thyroid ultrasound, and orbital computed tomography. PBMCs were separated from under 11 ml of fresh peripheral blood using Ficoll-Paque density gradient centrifugation. Trizol reagent was used to extract total RNA, and RNA quality was then checked on an Agilent 2100 Bioanalyzer.

Source material: blood. The chain couples TRBV5-1 to TRBJ2-7; TRBD2 might be the D gene, on 6 matching bases. The sequence derives from a woman under 30 with Graves' hyperthyroidism. In nucleotides, the sequence is TGCGCCAGCAGCTTGCAGCGGGACGAGCAGTACTTC. The resulting protein is CASSLQRDEQYF.